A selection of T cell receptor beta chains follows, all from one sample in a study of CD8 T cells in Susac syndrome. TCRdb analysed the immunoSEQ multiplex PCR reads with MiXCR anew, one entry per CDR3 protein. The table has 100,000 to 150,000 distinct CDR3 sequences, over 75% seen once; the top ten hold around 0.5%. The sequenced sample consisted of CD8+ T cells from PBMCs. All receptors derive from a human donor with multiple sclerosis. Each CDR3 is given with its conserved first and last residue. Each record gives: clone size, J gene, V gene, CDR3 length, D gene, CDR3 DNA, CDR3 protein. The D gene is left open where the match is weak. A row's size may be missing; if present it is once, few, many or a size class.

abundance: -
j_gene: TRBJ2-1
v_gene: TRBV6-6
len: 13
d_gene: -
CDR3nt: TGTGCCAGCAGTTACTCGATGAAAGGGGAGCAGTTCTTC
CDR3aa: CASSYSMKGEQFF

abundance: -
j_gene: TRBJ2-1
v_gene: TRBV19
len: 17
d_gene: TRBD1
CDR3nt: TGTGCCAGTACCATCATGGGGCCAGGGGGCCTGTACAATGAGCAGCTCTTC
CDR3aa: CASTIMGPGGLYNEQLF

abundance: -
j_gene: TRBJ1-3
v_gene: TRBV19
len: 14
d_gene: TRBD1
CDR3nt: TGTGCCAGTAGCCCTGGACAGGGAGAAGACACCATATATTTT
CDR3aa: CASSPGQGEDTIYF

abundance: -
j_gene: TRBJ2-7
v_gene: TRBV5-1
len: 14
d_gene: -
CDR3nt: TGCGCCAGCAGCGACAATACAGGGTCCTACGAGCAGTACTTC
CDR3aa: CASSDNTGSYEQYF

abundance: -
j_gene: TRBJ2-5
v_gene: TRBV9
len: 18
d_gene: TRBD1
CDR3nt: TGTGCCAGCAGCGTTTCGTCGGTCGATGGGGACAGAGAAGAGACCCAGTACTTC
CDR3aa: CASSVSSVDGDREETQYF

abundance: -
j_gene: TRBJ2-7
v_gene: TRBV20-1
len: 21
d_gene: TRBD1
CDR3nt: TGCAGTGCTAGTTTAACCCCCCACGGGACAGGCTATACCCACGTCTCCTACGAGCAGTACTTC
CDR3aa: CSASLTPHGTGYTHVSYEQYF

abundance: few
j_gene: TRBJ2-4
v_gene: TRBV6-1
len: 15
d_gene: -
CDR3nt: TGTGCCAGCAGTAGAGCGGTCGAGGGGGGAAACATTCAGTACTTC
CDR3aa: CASSRAVEGGNIQYF

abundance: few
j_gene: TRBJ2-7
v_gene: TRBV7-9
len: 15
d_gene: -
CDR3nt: TGTGCCAGCAGCTTGGTGGGGGGATCCTCCTACGAGCAGTACTTC
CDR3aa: CASSLVGGSSYEQYF

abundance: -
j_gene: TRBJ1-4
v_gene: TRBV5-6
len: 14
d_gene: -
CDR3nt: TGTGCCAGCAGCTCTTTATCCAAAGATGAAAAACTGTTTTTT
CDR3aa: CASSSLSKDEKLFF

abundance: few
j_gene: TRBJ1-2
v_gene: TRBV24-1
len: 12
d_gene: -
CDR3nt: TGTGCCACCAGTGATTTGAGGTCAGGCTACACCTTC
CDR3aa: CATSDLRSGYTF

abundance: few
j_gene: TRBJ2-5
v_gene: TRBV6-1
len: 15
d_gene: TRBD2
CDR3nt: TGTGCCAGCAGAGGTGGACTAGCGGGAGGGGAGACCCAGTACTTC
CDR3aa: CASRGGLAGGETQYF

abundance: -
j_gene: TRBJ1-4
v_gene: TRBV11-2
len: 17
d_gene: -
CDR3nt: TGTGCCAGCAGCTTGACGGGTGGGGGCAGACTTAATGAAAAACTGTTTTTT
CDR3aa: CASSLTGGGRLNEKLFF

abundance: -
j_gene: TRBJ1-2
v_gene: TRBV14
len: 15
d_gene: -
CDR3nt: TGTGCCAGCAGCCAAGACAGGGTCGGGAGCTATGGCTACACCTTC
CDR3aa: CASSQDRVGSYGYTF

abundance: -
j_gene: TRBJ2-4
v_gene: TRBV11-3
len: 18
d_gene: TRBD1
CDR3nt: TGTGCCAGCAGCTTGGGGACAGGGATGATCGAAACCAAAAACATTCAGTACTTC
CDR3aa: CASSLGTGMIETKNIQYF

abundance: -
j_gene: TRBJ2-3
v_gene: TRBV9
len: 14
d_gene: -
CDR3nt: TGTGCCAGCAGCGAGGGAGGTTCGGAGGAGTGCCAGTATTTT
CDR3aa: CASSEGGSEECQYF

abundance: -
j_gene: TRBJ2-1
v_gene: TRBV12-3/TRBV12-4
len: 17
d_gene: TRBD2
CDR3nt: TGTGCCAGCAGCTTATGGCTAGCGGGGGGCTCCTACAATGAGCAGTCCTTC
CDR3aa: CASSLWLAGGSYNEQSF

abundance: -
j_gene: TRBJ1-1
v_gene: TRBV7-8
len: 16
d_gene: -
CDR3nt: TGTGCCACCCAAGGGTGGGCCGATCTTTTGGACACTGAAGCTTTCTTT
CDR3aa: CATQGWADLLDTEAFF

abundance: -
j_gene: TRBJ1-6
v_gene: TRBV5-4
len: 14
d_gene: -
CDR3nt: TGTGCCAGCAGCTCTCACGGAGTCGATTCACCCCTCCACTTT
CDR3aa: CASSSHGVDSPLHF

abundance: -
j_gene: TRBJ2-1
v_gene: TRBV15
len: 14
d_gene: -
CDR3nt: TGTGCCACCAGCGCCGGGACTGCCGACAATGAGCAGTTCTTC
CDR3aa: CATSAGTADNEQFF

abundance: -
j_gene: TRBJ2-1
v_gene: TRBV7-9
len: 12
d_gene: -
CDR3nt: TGTGCCAGCAGCTTCGGGTTATCCGAGCAGTTCTTC
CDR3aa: CASSFGLSEQFF

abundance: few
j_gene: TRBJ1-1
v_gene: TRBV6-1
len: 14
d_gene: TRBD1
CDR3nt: TGTGCCAGCAGTGCCGGGACAGCATTCCTTGAAGCTTTCTTT
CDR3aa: CASSAGTAFLEAFF

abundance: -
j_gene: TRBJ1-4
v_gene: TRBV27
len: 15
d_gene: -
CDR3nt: TGTGCCAGCAGTCCACAGTATAACTCTAATGAAAAACTGTTTTTT
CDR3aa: CASSPQYNSNEKLFF

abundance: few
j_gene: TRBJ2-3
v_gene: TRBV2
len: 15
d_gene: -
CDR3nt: TGTGCCAGCAGCCAGGACAGAACTATCACAGATACGCAGTATTTT
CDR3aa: CASSQDRTITDTQYF

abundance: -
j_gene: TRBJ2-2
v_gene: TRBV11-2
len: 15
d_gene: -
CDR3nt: TGTGCCAGCAGCCTAGGACCGATGAACACCGGGGAGCTGTTTTTT
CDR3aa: CASSLGPMNTGELFF

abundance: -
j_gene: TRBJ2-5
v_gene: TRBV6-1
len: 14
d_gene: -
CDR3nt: TGTGCCAGCAGTGAAGGTCGGTCCCCGGAGACCCAGTACTTC
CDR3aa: CASSEGRSPETQYF

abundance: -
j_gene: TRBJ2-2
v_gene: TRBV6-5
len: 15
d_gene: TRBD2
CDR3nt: TGTGCCACTGGACTAGCGGGAGTTAAGTCCGGGGAGCTGTTTTTT
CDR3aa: CATGLAGVKSGELFF

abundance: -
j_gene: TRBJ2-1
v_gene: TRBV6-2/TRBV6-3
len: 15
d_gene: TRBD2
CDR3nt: TGTGCCAGCAGTCTACTAGCGGGCGTGTACAATGAGCAGTTCTTC
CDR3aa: CASSLLAGVYNEQFF

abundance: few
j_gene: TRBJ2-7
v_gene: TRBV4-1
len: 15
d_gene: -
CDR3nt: TGCGCCAGCAGCCAAGATGATGTACAGTCCTACGAGCAGTACTTC
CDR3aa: CASSQDDVQSYEQYF

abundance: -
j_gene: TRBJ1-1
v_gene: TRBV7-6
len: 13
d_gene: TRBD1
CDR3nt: TGTGCCAGTAAGACAGGGCTAGAGACTGAAGCTTTCTTT
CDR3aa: CASKTGLETEAFF

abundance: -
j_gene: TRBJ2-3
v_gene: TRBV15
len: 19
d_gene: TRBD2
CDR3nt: TGTGCCACCAGCACCCGGACTAGCGGGAGTGAGGTTCTCACAGATACGCAGTATTTT
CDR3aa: CATSTRTSGSEVLTDTQYF

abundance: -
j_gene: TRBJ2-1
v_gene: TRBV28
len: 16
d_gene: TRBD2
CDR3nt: TGTGCCAGCAGTTTTCCGCTAGCGGGGGAGACTAATGAGCAGTTCTTC
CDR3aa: CASSFPLAGETNEQFF